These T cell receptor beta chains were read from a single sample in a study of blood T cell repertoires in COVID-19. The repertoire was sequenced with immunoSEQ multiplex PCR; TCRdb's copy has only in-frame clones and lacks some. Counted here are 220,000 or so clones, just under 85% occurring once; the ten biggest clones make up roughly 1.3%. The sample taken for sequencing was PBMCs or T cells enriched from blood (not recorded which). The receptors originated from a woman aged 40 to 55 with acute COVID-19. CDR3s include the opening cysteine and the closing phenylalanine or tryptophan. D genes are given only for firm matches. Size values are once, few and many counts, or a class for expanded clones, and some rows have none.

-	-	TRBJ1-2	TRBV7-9	CASSPTVIGGYTF	TGTGCCAGCAGCCCGACAGTGATAGGCGGCTACACCTTC
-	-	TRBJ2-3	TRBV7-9	CASSEGVSTDTQYF	TGTGCCAGCAGCGAGGGGGTTAGCACAGATACGCAGTATTTT
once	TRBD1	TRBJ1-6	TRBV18	CASSPGRGDNSPLHF	TGTGCCAGCTCACCCGGCAGGGGGGATAATTCACCCCTCCACTTT
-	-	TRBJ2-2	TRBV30	CAWSNTAGELFF	TGTGCCTGGAGTAATACGGCCGGGGAGCTGTTTTTT
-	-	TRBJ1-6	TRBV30	CAWSVTRLSNNSPLHF	TGTGCCTGGAGTGTTACCCGGTTAAGTAATAATTCACCCCTCCACTTT
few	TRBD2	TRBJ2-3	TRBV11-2	CASSLGVGTNTDTQYF	TGTGCCAGCAGCTTAGGGGTAGGGACTAACACAGATACGCAGTATTTT
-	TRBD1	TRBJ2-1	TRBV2	CASSSDRASYNEQFF	TGTGCCAGCAGTTCTGACAGGGCCTCCTACAATGAGCAGTTCTTC
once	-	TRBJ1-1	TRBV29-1	CSVEDLGAMSTEAFF	TGCAGCGTTGAAGATTTAGGGGCAATGAGCACTGAAGCTTTCTTT
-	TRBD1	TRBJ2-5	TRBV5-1	CASSLKGQGRETQYF	TGCGCCAGCAGCTTGAAGGGACAGGGTAGGGAGACCCAGTACTTC
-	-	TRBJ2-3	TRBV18	CASSPDLWREDTQYF	TGTGCCAGCTCACCAGATTTGTGGAGGGAAGATACGCAGTATTTT
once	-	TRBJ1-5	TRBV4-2	CASSQDRGQNQPQHF	TGTGCCAGCAGCCAAGATCGAGGGCAGAATCAGCCCCAGCATTTT
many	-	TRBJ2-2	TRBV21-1	CASSKGGREPSPFSGKNTGELFF	TGTGCCAGCAGCAAAGGGGGCAGGGAACCTTCCCCATTTAGCGGGAAGAACACCGGGGAGCTGTTTTTT
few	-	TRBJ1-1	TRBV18	CASSPSSGIGTEAFF	TGTGCCAGCTCACCGTCATCGGGGATCGGCACTGAAGCTTTCTTT
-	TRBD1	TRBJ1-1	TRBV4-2	CASSQGDRGRSEAFF	TGTGCCAGCAGCCAAGGGGACAGGGGGCGTTCTGAAGCTTTCTTT
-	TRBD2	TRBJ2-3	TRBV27	CASSGTSDLVDTQYF	TGTGCCAGCAGTGGGACTAGCGACCTGGTGGATACGCAGTATTTT
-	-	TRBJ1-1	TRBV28	CASSFTRHAEAFF	TGTGCCAGCAGTTTTACCCGACATGCTGAAGCTTTCTTT
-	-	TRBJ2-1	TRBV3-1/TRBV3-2	CASSQDVGRGANEQFF	TGTGCCAGCAGCCAAGATGTTGGTCGGGGGGCCAATGAGCAGTTCTTC
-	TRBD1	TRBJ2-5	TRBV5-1	CASSRSGTEGKTQYF	TGCGCCAGCAGCAGGTCCGGGACAGAGGGAAAGACCCAGTACTTC
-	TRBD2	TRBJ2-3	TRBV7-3	CASSAAGGSPDTQYF	TGTGCCAGCAGCGCGGCGGGCGGGAGCCCAGATACGCAGTATTTT
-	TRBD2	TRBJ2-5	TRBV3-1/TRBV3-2	CASSQFAGVGETQYF	TGTGCCAGCAGCCAATTCGCGGGAGTTGGGGAGACCCAGTACTTC
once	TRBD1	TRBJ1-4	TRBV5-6	CASSQPGQGFREKLFF	TGTGCCAGCAGCCAGCCGGGACAGGGGTTTCGAGAAAAACTGTTTTTT
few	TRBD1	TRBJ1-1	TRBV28	CASSLWDRGNTEAFF	TGTGCCAGCAGTTTATGGGACAGGGGGAACACTGAAGCTTTCTTT
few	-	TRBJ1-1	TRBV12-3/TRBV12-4	CASSTSGTEAFF	TGTGCCAGCAGTACCTCGGGCACTGAAGCTTTCTTT
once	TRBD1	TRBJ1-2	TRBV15	CATSPDRVGHGYTF	TGTGCCACCAGCCCCGACAGGGTTGGGCATGGCTACACCTTC
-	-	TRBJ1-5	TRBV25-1	CASSESEDRPQHF	TGTGCCAGCAGTGAATCCGAGGATCGGCCCCAGCATTTT
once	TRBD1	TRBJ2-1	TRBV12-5	CASGSGQGQFF	TGTGCTAGTGGTTCGGGACAGGGGCAGTTCTTC
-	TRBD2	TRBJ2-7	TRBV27	CASSGLAGSHEQYF	TGTGCCAGCAGCGGACTAGCGGGCTCTCACGAGCAGTACTTC